This T cell receptor (beta chain) was sequenced during a study of blood T cell repertoires in COVID-19. Overall study: The samples span acute and convalescent COVID-19 from the United States, Italy and Spain. PBMCs, B-cell-depleted T cells, or T cells were the source of the cDNA or gDNA that made up the material.

In the source study's methods: Estimation of nucleated cell counts relied on the amplification of reference gene primers. This table comes from immunoSEQ multiplex PCR, and its TCRdb copy is limited to in-frame clones, with some not included. The D gene and trimming were derived from the DNA, and the V and J assignments and clone size from that table. The data show around 280,000 clones, roughly 87% seen once. The sample holds one count of this clone. Sequencing was carried out using peripheral blood. This clonotype originated in a woman aged 50 to 65 who had recovered from COVID-19.

CDR3 sequence (DNA): TGTGCCATCAGTGAGCGGGGGGCAGCCAACACTGAAGCTTTCTTT. This sequence encodes CAISERGAANTEAFF. This rearrangement joins TRBV10-3 to TRBJ1-1; a possible D gene is TRBD1 (6 bases). V gave up 2 bases and J gave up 2 bases, with 12 bases separating them. This CDR3 is built from 15 residues. Looked up from germline, CDR1 is ENHRY and CDR2 is SYGVKD.